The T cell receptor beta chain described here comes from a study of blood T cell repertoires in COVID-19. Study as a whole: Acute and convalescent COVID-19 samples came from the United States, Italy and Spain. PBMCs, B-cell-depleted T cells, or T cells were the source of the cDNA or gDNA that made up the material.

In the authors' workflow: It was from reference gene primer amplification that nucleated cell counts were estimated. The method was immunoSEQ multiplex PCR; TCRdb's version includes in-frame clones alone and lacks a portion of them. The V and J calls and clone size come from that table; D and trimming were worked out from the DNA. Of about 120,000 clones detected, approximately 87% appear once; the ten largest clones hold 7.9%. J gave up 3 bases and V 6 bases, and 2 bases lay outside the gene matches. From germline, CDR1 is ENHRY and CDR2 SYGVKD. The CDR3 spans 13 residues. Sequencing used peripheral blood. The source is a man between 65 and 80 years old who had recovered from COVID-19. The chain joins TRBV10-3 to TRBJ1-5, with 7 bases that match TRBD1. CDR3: CAIRDRTNQPQHF. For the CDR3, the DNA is TGTGCCATCAGGGACAGGACCAATCAGCCCCAGCATTTT.